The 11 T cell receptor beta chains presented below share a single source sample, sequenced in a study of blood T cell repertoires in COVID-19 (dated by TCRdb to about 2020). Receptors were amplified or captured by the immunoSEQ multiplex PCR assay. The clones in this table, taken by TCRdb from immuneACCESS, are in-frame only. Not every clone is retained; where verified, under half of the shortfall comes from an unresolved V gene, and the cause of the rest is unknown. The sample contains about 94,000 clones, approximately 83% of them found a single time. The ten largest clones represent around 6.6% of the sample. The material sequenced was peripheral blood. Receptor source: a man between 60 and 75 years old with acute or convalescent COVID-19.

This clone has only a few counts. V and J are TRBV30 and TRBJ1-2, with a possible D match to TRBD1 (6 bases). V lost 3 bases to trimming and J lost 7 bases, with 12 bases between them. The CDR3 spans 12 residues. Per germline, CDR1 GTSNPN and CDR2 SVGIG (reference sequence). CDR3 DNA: TGTGCCTGGAGCTCAACAGGGTTTGGCTACACCTTC. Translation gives CAWSSTGFGYTF.

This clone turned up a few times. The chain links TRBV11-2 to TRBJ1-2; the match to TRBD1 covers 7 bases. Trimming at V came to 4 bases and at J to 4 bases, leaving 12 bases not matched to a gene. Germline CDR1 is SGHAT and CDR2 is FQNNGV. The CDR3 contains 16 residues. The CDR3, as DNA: TGTGCCAGCAGCTCAACCAACCAAACAGGGGCCTATGGCTACACCTTC. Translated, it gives CASSSTNQTGAYGYTF.

CDR3 in amino acids: CASSPVAGGQETQYF. The CDR3 DNA reads as TGTGCCAGCTCACCAGTAGCGGGGGGCCAAGAGACCCAGTACTTC. The J gene is TRBJ2-5, the V gene TRBV18; 10 positions match TRBD2. CDR3 length equals 15 residues. The germline V gene has CDR1 KGHSH and CDR2 LQKENI. J gave up 1 base and V 2 bases, and 1 base lay outside the gene matches.

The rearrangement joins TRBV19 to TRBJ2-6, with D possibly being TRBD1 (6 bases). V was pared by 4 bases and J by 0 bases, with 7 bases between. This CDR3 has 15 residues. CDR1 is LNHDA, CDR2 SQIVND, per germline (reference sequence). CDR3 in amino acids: CASSRDISGANVLTF. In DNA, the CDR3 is TGTGCCAGTAGTAGGGACATCTCTGGGGCCAACGTCCTGACTTTC.

CDR3 loop: CASSPLDRAMNTEAFF. CDR3 sequence (DNA): TGTGCCAGCTCACCCTTGGACAGGGCAATGAACACTGAAGCTTTCTTT. The rearrangement links TRBV18 to TRBJ1-1; 8 bases line up with TRBD1. V trimming: 3 bases; J trimming: 0 bases; junction bases outside the gene matches: 6. This CDR3 contains 16 residues. CDR1 KGHSH and CDR2 LQKENI come from the germline V gene. Filled out from reference TRBV18 and TRBJ1-1, the complete variable domain reads NAGVMQNPRHLVRRRGQEARLRCSPMKGHSHVYWYRQLPEEGLKFMVYLQKENIIDESGMPKERFSAEFPKEGPSILRIQQVVRGDSAAYFCASSPLDRAMNTEAFFGQGTRLTVV.

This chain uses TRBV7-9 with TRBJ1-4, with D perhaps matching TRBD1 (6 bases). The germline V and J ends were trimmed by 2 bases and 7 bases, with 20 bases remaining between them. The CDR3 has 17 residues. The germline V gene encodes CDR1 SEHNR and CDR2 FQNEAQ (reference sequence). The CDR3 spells CASSLWSGAGGREKLFF. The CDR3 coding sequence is TGTGCCAGCAGCTTATGGTCCGGGGCCGGGGGGCGTGAAAAACTGTTTTTT. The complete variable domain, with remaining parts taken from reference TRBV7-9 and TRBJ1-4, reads DTGVSQNPRHKITKRGQNVTFRCDPISEHNRLYWYRQTLGQGPEFLTYFQNEAQLEKSRLLSDRFSAERPKGSFSTLEIQRTEQGDSAMYLCASSLWSGAGGREKLFFGSGTQLSVL.

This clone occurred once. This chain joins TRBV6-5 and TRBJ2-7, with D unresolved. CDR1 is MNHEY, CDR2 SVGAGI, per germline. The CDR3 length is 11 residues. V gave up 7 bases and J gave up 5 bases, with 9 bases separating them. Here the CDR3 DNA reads TGTGCCAGCATGGTGACTCACGAGCAGTACTTC. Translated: CASMVTHEQYF.

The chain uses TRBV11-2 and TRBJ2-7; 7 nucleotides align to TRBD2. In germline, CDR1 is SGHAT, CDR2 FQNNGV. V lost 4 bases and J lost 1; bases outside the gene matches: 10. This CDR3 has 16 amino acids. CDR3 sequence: CASSSQAGRGSYEQYF. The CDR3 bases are TGTGCCAGCAGCTCCCAAGCGGGGAGGGGATCCTACGAGCAGTACTTC.

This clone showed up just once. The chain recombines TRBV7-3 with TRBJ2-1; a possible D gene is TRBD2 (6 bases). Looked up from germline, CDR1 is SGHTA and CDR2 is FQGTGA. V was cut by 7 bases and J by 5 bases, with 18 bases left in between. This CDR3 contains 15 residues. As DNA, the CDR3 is TGTGCCAGCACCCAAGGGCTAGCGTCGGACAATGAGCAGTTCTTC. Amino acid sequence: CASTQGLASDNEQFF.

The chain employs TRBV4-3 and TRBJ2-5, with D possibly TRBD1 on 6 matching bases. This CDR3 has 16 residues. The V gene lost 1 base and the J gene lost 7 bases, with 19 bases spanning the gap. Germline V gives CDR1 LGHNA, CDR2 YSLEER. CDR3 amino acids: CASSQVSTGRDGTQYF. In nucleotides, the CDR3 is TGCGCCAGCAGCCAAGTCTCGACAGGCCGCGATGGGACCCAGTACTTC.

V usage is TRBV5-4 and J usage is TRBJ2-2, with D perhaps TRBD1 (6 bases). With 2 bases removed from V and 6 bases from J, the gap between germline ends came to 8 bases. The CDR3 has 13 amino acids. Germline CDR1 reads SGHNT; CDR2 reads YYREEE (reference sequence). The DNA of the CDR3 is TGTGCCAGCAGCTTTCCAGGGGCCGGGGAGCTGTTTTTT. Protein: CASSFPGAGELFF.